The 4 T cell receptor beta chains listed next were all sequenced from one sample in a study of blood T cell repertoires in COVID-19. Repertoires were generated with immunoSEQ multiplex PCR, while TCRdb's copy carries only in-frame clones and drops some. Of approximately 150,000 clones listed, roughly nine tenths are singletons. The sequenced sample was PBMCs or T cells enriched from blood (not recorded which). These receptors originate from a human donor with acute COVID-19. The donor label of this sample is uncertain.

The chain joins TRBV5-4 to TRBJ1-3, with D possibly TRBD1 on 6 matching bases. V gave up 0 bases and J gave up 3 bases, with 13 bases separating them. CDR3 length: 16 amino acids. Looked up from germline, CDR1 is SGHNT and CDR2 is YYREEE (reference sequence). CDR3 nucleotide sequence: TGTGCCAGCAGCTTGGCCCCAGGGGCTGGTGGAAACACCATATATTTT. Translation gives CASSLAPGAGGNTIYF.

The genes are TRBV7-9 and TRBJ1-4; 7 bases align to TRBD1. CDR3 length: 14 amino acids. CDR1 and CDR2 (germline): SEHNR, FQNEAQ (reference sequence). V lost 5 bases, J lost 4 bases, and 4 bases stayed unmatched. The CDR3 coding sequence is TGTGCCAGCAGCCGGGACAGAATTAATGAAAAACTGTTTTTT. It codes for CASSRDRINEKLFF.

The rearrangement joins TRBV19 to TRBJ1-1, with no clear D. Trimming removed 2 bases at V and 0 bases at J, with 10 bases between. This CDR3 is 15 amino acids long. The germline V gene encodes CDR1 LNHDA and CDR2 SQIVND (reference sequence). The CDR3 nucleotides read TGTGCCAGTAGTATACATCGCACAGTGAACACTGAAGCTTTCTTT. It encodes CASSIHRTVNTEAFF.

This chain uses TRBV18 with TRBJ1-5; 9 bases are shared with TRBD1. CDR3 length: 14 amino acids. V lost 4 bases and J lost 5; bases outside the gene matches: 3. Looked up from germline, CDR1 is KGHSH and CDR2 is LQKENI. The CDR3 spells CASSLGQGHQPQHF. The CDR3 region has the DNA TGTGCCAGCTCACTGGGACAGGGCCATCAGCCCCAGCATTTT.